This T cell receptor (beta chain) was obtained from a study of vaccination effects on CD4 cells after COVID-19. Generated by immunoSEQ multiplex PCR, the TCRdb table keeps only in-frame clones and is missing some. The data show around 66,000 clones, roughly 75% seen once. J was trimmed by 4 bases and V by 4 bases; bases with no gene match: 7. The germline gives CDR1 SGHRS, CDR2 YFSETQ. CDR3 length equals 14 residues. In the ViraFEST assay, antigen-specific CD4+ clonotypes were identified by expansion after peptide-pool stimulation. Upon completion of about eleven days in culture, CD4+ T cells were isolated. Vaccine recipients, nucleocapsid antibody negative, had no prior SARS-CoV-2 infection. Turning to this clone: The antigen remains unidentified.

Sequencing used CD4+ T cells from PBMCs cultured with HCoV-OC43 spike peptides, obtained before COVID-19 vaccination. Subset given: HCoV-OC43 spike overlapping peptide pool stimulation. The V and J genes are TRBV5-1 and TRBJ1-1; 7 bases fit TRBD1. The TCR originated in a human donor who received a COVID-19 vaccine. The CDR3 region has the DNA TGCGCCAGCAGCCCCGGACAGGCGGGCACTGAAGCTTTCTTT. Translation gives CASSPGQAGTEAFF.